Presented here are 32 T cell receptor beta chains from one specimen sequenced in a study of Ad26.COV2.S vaccination and SARS-CoV-2 variants. The treatment: about 20 received Ad26.COV2.S at low or high dose, single or two shots; 5 received placebo; per-sample allocation not given. Samples analyzed were those drawn on day 63 after the first vaccine or placebo injection. Here immunoSEQ multiplex PCR was the method, and the copy in TCRdb shows in-frame clones only, minus some. The data hold around 310,000 clones, with under 90% observed a single time. The material was peripheral blood, obtained in a trial of Ad26.COV2.S vaccine versus placebo. These receptor sequences come from a person aged 18 to 65 who received the Ad26.COV2.S COVID-19 vaccine or a placebo.

The CDR3 DNA follows: TGTGCCACCAGGAGACAGGGCTTCTACGAGCAGTACTTC. Amino acids: CATRRQGFYEQYF. This chain links TRBV19 with TRBJ2-7; 7 nucleotides match TRBD1. Unmatched junction bases numbered 9, after V lost 10 bases and J lost 3 bases. The CDR3 extends over 13 amino acids. In germline, CDR1 is LNHDA, CDR2 SQIVND (reference sequence).

The chain couples TRBV12-5 to TRBJ2-3; D unclear. The V gene's germline CDR1 is LGHNT and CDR2 FRNRAP. The CDR3 covers 13 residues. V was shortened by 7 bases and J by 2 bases, with 10 bases between the two germline ends. The CDR3 region has the DNA TGTGCTAGTGCCCCGAGGTACACAGATACGCAGTATTTT. As protein: CASAPRYTDTQYF.

The chain has TRBV3-1 (or the pseudogene TRBV3-2) and TRBJ1-4; D is ambiguous. There are 14 residues in the CDR3. V lost 1 base and J lost 4, with 7 bases in between. Germline V CDR1 and CDR2: LGHDT, YNNKEL (reference sequence). This chain's CDR3 is CASSQGQLNEKLFF. The DNA of the CDR3 is TGTGCCAGCAGCCAAGGGCAGCTTAATGAAAAACTGTTTTTT.

This clone showed up just once. This sequence joins TRBV11-2 and TRBJ2-5, with TRBD1 matching 10 bases. There are 15 residues in the CDR3. The V gene's germline CDR1 is SGHAT and CDR2 FQNNGV. J was trimmed by 2 bases and V by 5 bases; bases with no gene match: 5. The CDR3: CASSTVDRGQETQYF. In DNA form, the CDR3 reads TGTGCCAGCAGCACAGTGGACAGGGGGCAAGAGACCCAGTACTTC.

The genes are TRBV7-6 and TRBJ1-2; TRBD1 might be the D (5 bases). Germline CDR1 reads SGHVS; CDR2 reads FNYEAQ. The ends were cut back, 5 bases at V and 8 bases at J, with 15 bases in the middle. This CDR3 is 13 amino acids long. DNA of the CDR3: TGTGCCAGCAGCCGGAGATACGGGGACGGCTACACCTTC. The encoded protein is CASSRRYGDGYTF.

This clone has just a few counts. The rearrangement uses TRBV18 and TRBJ1-4, with TRBD1 matching 9 bases. V lost 4 bases and J lost 7; bases outside the gene matches: 7. The CDR3 totals 15 residues. Germline loops: CDR1 KGHSH, CDR2 LQKENI. CDR3 sequence (DNA): TGTGCCAGCTCACTGTGGGACAGGGCCAGTGAAAAACTGTTTTTT. Translation: CASSLWDRASEKLFF.

The V and J genes are TRBV19 and TRBJ2-1; D gene uncertain. The CDR3 is 16 amino acids. Germline V gene lookup returns CDR1 LNHDA and CDR2 SQIVND (reference sequence). V was clipped by 3 bases and J by 3 bases, with 15 bases between them. The CDR3 region is CASSMSRDGHYNEQFF. The CDR3 DNA is TGTGCCAGTAGTATGTCTAGAGACGGGCACTACAATGAGCAGTTCTTC.

The chain uses TRBV5-1 and TRBJ2-5; TRBD2 matches 8 bases. Germline V gives CDR1 SGHRS, CDR2 YFSETQ. V was clipped by 4 bases and J by 4 bases; unmatched bases: 3. The CDR3 spans 13 residues. CDR3 in DNA: TGCGCCAGCAGCAATAGCGGGGTAGAGACCCAGTACTTC. It is translated as CASSNSGVETQYF.

This clone was seen only once. The chain links TRBV4-2 to TRBJ1-1; tentatively, D is TRBD1 (5 bases). Deletions cut 3 bases from V and 0 bases from J, with 11 bases between. The germline gives CDR1 LGHNA, CDR2 YNFKEQ. This CDR3 is built from 15 residues. CDR3 DNA: TGTGCCAGCAGCCAGGAGACAGCCATGAACACTGAAGCTTTCTTT. Translating gives CASSQETAMNTEAFF.

This clone was counted between two and nine times. The rearrangement uses TRBV4-3 and TRBJ1-2; D is unclear. Germline V lookup: CDR1 LGHNA, CDR2 YSLEER. Trimming removed 0 bases from V and 8 bases from J, with 16 bases in between. This CDR3 comprises 15 residues. CDR3 coding DNA: TGCGCCAGCAGCCAAGAATCCCCCGATCTATCGGGCTACACCTTC. The encoded protein is CASSQESPDLSGYTF.

The genes are TRBV5-4 and TRBJ2-2; TRBD2 matches 11 bases. Germline CDR1 reads SGHNT; CDR2 reads YYREEE (reference sequence). The V segment lost 0 bases and the J segment 6 bases; nucleotides outside the gene matches: 4. This CDR3 region has 16 residues. CDR3 sequence (DNA): TGTGCCAGCAGCTTGGGACTAGCGGGAAACGCCGGGGAGCTGTTTTTT. It translates to CASSLGLAGNAGELFF. The full variable domain, with the rest looked up from reference TRBV5-4 and TRBJ2-2, is ETGVTQSPTHLIKTRGQQVTLRCSSQSGHNTVSWYQQALGQGPQFIFQYYREEENGRGNFPPRFSGLQFPNYSSELNVNALELDDSALYLCASSLGLAGNAGELFFGEGSRLTVL.

The J gene is TRBJ2-3, the V gene TRBV4-2; 10 nucleotides line up with TRBD2. Unmatched junction bases numbered 7, after V lost 0 bases and J lost 1 base. Germline lookup yields CDR1 LGHNA and CDR2 YNFKEQ. The CDR3 consists of 18 residues. In DNA form, the CDR3 reads TGTGCCAGCAGCCAAGAGGGGCTAGCGGGAGTGGGCACAGATACGCAGTATTTT. Translated, it gives CASSQEGLAGVGTDTQYF.

This chain connects TRBV18 to TRBJ2-5, with D possibly being TRBD1 (6 bases). Per the germline V gene, CDR1 is KGHSH and CDR2 is LQKENI. Trimming cost V 6 bases and J 2 bases, with 16 bases left between them. The CDR3 is 15 amino acids. The CDR3 region is CASSDLGQSQETQYF. CDR3 DNA sequence: TGTGCCAGCTCGGACTTAGGACAGTCTCAAGAGACCCAGTACTTC.

The V and J genes are TRBV18 and TRBJ2-4, with no clear D. This CDR3 region has 16 residues. V lost 4 bases, J lost 3 bases, and 16 bases lay in between. CDR1 KGHSH and CDR2 LQKENI come from the germline V gene. As DNA, the CDR3 is TGTGCCAGCTCACTGGCCGGTAGTTCAGGCAAAAACATTCAGTACTTC. Translating it yields CASSLAGSSGKNIQYF.

The chain couples TRBV4-3 to TRBJ1-1; no clear D. The CDR3 runs to 15 residues. V was pared by 0 bases and J by 5 bases, with 13 bases between. In germline, CDR1 is LGHNA, CDR2 YSLEER. The CDR3 DNA is TGCGCCAGCAGCCAAGAAAACGGGGTAAGGACTGAAGCTTTCTTT. It yields the protein CASSQENGVRTEAFF.

This sequence joins TRBV6-6 and TRBJ2-7, with D perhaps TRBD1 (6 bases). CDR1 and CDR2 (germline): MNHNY, SVGAGI (reference sequence). The length of the CDR3 is 15 residues. V gave up 10 bases and J gave up 0 bases, with 19 bases separating them. CDR3 sequence (DNA): TGTGCCACCCTTCGACCGGGGACAAGCTCCTACGAGCAGTACTTC. Translated, it gives CATLRPGTSSYEQYF.

The rearrangement joins TRBV14 to TRBJ1-1; the D is unclear. Trimming cost V 1 base and J 2 bases, with 5 bases left between them. This CDR3 comprises 13 residues. In germline, CDR1 is SGHDN, CDR2 FVKESK. The DNA of the CDR3 is TGTGCCAGCAGCCAAGGCGGAAACACTGAAGCTTTCTTT. As protein: CASSQGGNTEAFF.

The chain recombines TRBV29-1 with TRBJ1-4, with 9 bases fitting TRBD1. CDR1 and CDR2 from the germline V gene are SQVTM and ANQGSEA. This CDR3 is built from 13 residues. J was trimmed by 8 bases and V by 6 bases; bases with no gene match: 7. The CDR3 nucleotides read TGCAGCGTACGACAGGGGGAAGGGGAAAAACTGTTTTTT. Amino acid sequence: CSVRQGEGEKLFF.

The rearrangement uses TRBV4-3 and TRBJ2-5, with TRBD2 matching 11 bases. Germline CDR1 reads LGHNA; CDR2 reads YSLEER. CDR3 length equals 17 residues. J was trimmed by 3 bases and V by 4 bases; bases with no gene match: 10. The CDR3 DNA reads as TGCGCCAGCAGCCCCCGGGTAGCGGGGGGGCCCGAAGAGACCCAGTACTTC. The encoded protein is CASSPRVAGGPEETQYF.

The rearrangement links TRBV25-1 to TRBJ2-2; the D call may be TRBD1 or TRBD2 (6 bases each). Trimming removed 4 bases from V and 2 bases from J, with 11 bases in between. This CDR3 has 15 amino acids. CDR1 is MGHDK, CDR2 SYGVNS, per germline. The CDR3: CASSVAGQNTGELFF. CDR3 DNA sequence: TGTGCCAGCAGTGTGGCGGGACAAAACACCGGGGAGCTGTTTTTT.

The rearrangement joins TRBV6-5 to TRBJ1-2, with D unresolved. The germline gives CDR1 MNHEY, CDR2 SVGAGI. This CDR3 contains 15 residues. V lost 1 base and J lost 5, with 14 bases in between. The DNA for the CDR3 is TGTGCCAGCAGTTACTACCTCGGGCCTCTATATGGCTACACCTTC. This gives the protein CASSYYLGPLYGYTF.

The V call is TRBV15, the J call TRBJ1-4; no reliable D call. The V and J ends lost 4 bases and 0 bases respectively, with 21 bases between them. The CDR3 length is 19 residues. The germline V gene has CDR1 LNHNV and CDR2 YYDKDF (reference sequence). In DNA, the CDR3 is TGTGCCACCAGCACCCGAGGAAGGGCCACGTCGGCAACTAATGAAAAACTGTTTTTT. It specifies CATSTRGRATSATNEKLFF.

On this clone itself: The same CDR3 arises from other DNA sequences in this sample as well. This chain joins TRBV7-9 and TRBJ1-5, with D uncertain. Trimming shortened V by 1 base and J by 5 bases, and 6 bases separated the two germline ends. Germline V gene lookup returns CDR1 SEHNR and CDR2 FQNEAQ (reference sequence). The CDR3 has 13 residues. DNA of the CDR3: TGTGCCAGCAGCTTAGGTGGAGATCAGCCCCAGCATTTT. Amino acids: CASSLGGDQPQHF.

This chain uses TRBV4-1 with TRBJ1-2; tentative D call: TRBD1 (5 bases). CDR3 length equals 16 residues. Trimming left V 1 base short and J 7 bases short, with 19 bases between. Germline V gene data show CDR1 as MGHRA and CDR2 as YSYEKL. The CDR3 here is CASSQAEGRVHVGYTF. Here the CDR3 DNA reads TGCGCCAGCAGCCAAGCGGAGGGCAGGGTTCATGTTGGCTACACCTTC.

This chain uses TRBV5-5 with TRBJ2-3; 7 positions agree with TRBD2. J was trimmed by 3 bases and V by 1 base; bases with no gene match: 5. This CDR3 is 15 amino acids long. CDR1 and CDR2 from the germline V gene are SGHKS and YYEKEE (reference sequence). As DNA, the CDR3 is TGTGCCAGCAGCTTGTCCTGGGGGGGAACAGATACGCAGTATTTT. It yields the protein CASSLSWGGTDTQYF. Full variable domain (missing parts from reference TRBV5-5 and TRBJ2-3): DAGVTQSPTHLIKTRGQQVTLRCSPISGHKSVSWYQQVLGQGPQFIFQYYEKEERGRGNFPDRFSARQFPNYSSELNVNALLLGDSALYLCASSLSWGGTDTQYFGPGTRLTVL.

This chain connects TRBV19 to TRBJ1-6, with D unresolved. Germline V gives CDR1 LNHDA, CDR2 SQIVND (reference sequence). Trimming pared 9 bases from V and 2 bases from J, leaving 14 bases between. There are 15 residues in the CDR3. DNA for the CDR3: TGTGCCAGCTCGGACGGCAGCCCCTATAATTCACCCCTCCACTTT. This encodes CASSDGSPYNSPLHF.

This chain links TRBV6-4 with TRBJ1-1; D is unresolved. With 4 bases removed from V and 1 base from J, the gap between germline ends came to 7 bases. There are 13 residues in the CDR3. CDR1 MRHNA and CDR2 SNTAGT come from the germline V gene. The CDR3 coding sequence is TGTGCCAGCAGTGTCTCAGCGAACACTGAAGCTTTCTTT. Amino acids: CASSVSANTEAFF.

This clone came up once. The J gene is TRBJ1-2, the V gene TRBV4-2, with D unclear. The CDR3 loop spans 13 amino acids. V shed 2 bases and J shed 2 bases, with 6 bases lying between them. In germline, CDR1 is LGHNA, CDR2 YNFKEQ. This CDR3 is CASSQLTNYGYTF. CDR3 DNA: TGTGCCAGCAGCCAACTCACGAACTATGGCTACACCTTC.

The chain recombines TRBV5-4 with TRBJ2-7; no clear D. Germline V CDR1 and CDR2: SGHNT, YYREEE (reference sequence). The ends were cut back, 1 base at V and 5 bases at J, with 13 bases in the middle. The CDR3 covers 14 residues. The CDR3 bases are TGTGCCAGCAGCTTGACATTTCGTGACGACGAGCAGTACTTC. Protein: CASSLTFRDDEQYF.

V and J are TRBV3-1 (or the pseudogene TRBV3-2) and TRBJ2-1; D call uncertain. Trimming took off 1 base at V and 5 bases at J, with 6 bases between the two ends. The length of the CDR3 is 13 residues. The germline CDR1 and CDR2 sequences are LGHDT and YNNKEL (reference sequence). CDR3 residues: CASSQGVHNEQFF. The CDR3 nucleotides read TGTGCCAGCAGCCAAGGGGTCCACAATGAGCAGTTCTTC.

This chain links TRBV4-3 with TRBJ1-1; D not certain. This CDR3 is built from 15 residues. CDR1 LGHNA and CDR2 YSLEER come from the germline V gene. V gave up 1 base and J gave up 8 bases, with 17 bases separating them. This CDR3 reads CASSQVGEGPPEAFF. The DNA for the CDR3 is TGCGCCAGCAGCCAAGTTGGGGAGGGCCCACCCGAAGCTTTCTTT.

The rearrangement joins TRBV3-1 (or the pseudogene TRBV3-2) to TRBJ2-2, with 12 nucleotides matching TRBD2. Germline V gene lookup returns CDR1 LGHDT and CDR2 YNNKEL (reference sequence). The CDR3 extends over 16 amino acids. J lost 6 bases, V lost 1 base, and 3 bases had no gene match. CDR3: CASSQASGGVAGELFF. DNA of the CDR3: TGTGCCAGCAGCCAAGCTAGCGGGGGGGTGGCCGGGGAGCTGTTTTTT.